In this sample, the clone carrying this T cell receptor (beta chain) turned up a few times. As yet, its antigen is unknown. These data come from a study of T-cell memory formation after mild COVID-19. General observations from the study: Mainly CM and EM harbored the contracting CD4+ clones; mainly EMRA harbored the CD8+ ones. Second-wave clones with a day 37 peak had unconfirmed SARS-CoV-2 specificity.

TCRdb called the 5' RACE reads again in MiXCR, with one record for every CDR3 protein. The sample has 140,000 to 150,000 distinct CDR3 sequences; under 7% are singletons. The V gene's germline CDR1 is KGHSH and CDR2 LQKENI. The CDR3 contains 13 residues. Trimming left V 1 base short and J 3 bases short, with 3 bases between. The chain is built from TRBV18 and TRBJ2-2, with D unresolved. This TCR derives from an adult woman who had mild COVID-19 (a few samples of this study predate the infection). Cell type and time point are not known. The specimen was PBMCs or a T cell subset sorted from them (not recorded which). The CDR3 DNA reads as TGTGCCAGCTCACCACAGGACACCGGGGAGCTGTTTTTT. Translated: CASSPQDTGELFF. The full variable domain, in which reference TRBV18 and TRBJ2-2 provide the parts outside the CDR3, is NAGVMQNPRHLVRRRGQEARLRCSPMKGHSHVYWYRQLPEEGLKFMVYLQKENIIDESGMPKERFSAEFPKEGPSILRIQQVVRGDSAAYFCASSPQDTGELFFGEGSRLTVL.